One and the same sample provided the 10 T cell receptor beta chains below, sequenced in a study of T cells after yellow fever vaccination. TCRdb reprocessed the 5' RACE reads with MiXCR, giving one entry per CDR3 protein. The data show hundreds of thousands of distinct CDR3 sequences, 8.7% seen once. The sample in question was PBMCs, obtained on the day of the first yellow fever vaccination. Every receptor here comes from a man younger than 30 who received the YFV17D yellow fever vaccine.

This clonotype was counted many times. The rearrangement links TRBV20-1 to TRBJ2-7; 8 bases are a match to TRBD1. With V trimmed by 5 bases and J by 4 bases, 13 bases remained unmatched. The CDR3 runs to 15 residues. Germline V gene sequence: CDR1 DFQATT, CDR2 SNEGSKA (reference sequence). The CDR3 DNA follows: TGCAGTGCTGAATGGGGTTCAGGGGGCGCTTACGAGCAGTACGTC. Its protein is CSAEWGSGGAYEQYV.

In its sample, this clonotype was seen many times. The rearrangement uses TRBV29-1 and TRBJ2-1; tentatively, D is TRBD1 (5 bases). Trimming took 6 bases from V and 0 from J, leaving 15 bases between them. The germline V gene has CDR1 SQVTM and CDR2 ANQGSEA. There are 15 residues in the CDR3. The CDR3 loop is CSVGKGQSSYNEQFF. CDR3 sequence (DNA): TGCAGCGTGGGGAAGGGGCAGAGCTCCTACAATGAGCAGTTCTTC.

This clonotype was observed a handful of times. V is TRBV4-3 and J is TRBJ2-7; D remains unclear. The CDR3 totals 15 residues. Germline V lookup: CDR1 LGHNA, CDR2 YSLEER. Trimming pared 0 bases from V and 7 bases from J, leaving 16 bases between. CDR3: CASSQDPFMGYEQYF. For the CDR3, the DNA is TGCGCCAGCAGCCAAGATCCGTTTATGGGTTATGAGCAGTACTTC.

This clonotype was counted at least ten times. The V call is TRBV5-1, the J call TRBJ2-1; possible D gene TRBD2, 7 bases. The CDR3 totals 15 residues. Between the trimmed V and J ends, which lost 6 bases and 0 bases, there was a span of 13 bases. CDR1 and CDR2 (germline): SGHRS, YFSETQ. In DNA form, the CDR3 reads TGCGCCAGCACCAAGGGGGGGAGCTCCTACAATGAGCAGTTCTTC. This sequence encodes CASTKGGSSYNEQFF.

The CDR3 loop is CAISPDGLAGGRNEQYF. CDR3 in DNA: TGTGCCATCAGCCCTGATGGACTAGCGGGGGGGAGGAACGAGCAGTACTTC. This chain joins TRBV10-3 and TRBJ2-7; 15 positions agree with TRBD2. The V gene's germline CDR1 is ENHRY and CDR2 SYGVKD. The CDR3 covers 17 residues. V lost 6 bases and J lost 5; bases outside the gene matches: 11.

Only a few counts were recorded for this clonotype. This sequence joins TRBV6-5 and TRBJ2-1, with D possibly TRBD1 on 6 matching bases. Germline CDR1 is MNHEY and CDR2 is SVGAGI. The CDR3 is 14 amino acids. Trimming took off 4 bases at V and 4 bases at J, with 11 bases between the two ends. CDR3 residues: CASSLQDRYNEQFF. The CDR3 DNA follows: TGTGCCAGCAGTTTGCAGGACAGATACAATGAGCAGTTCTTC.

This clonotype was seen a few times. This chain joins TRBV12-3 or TRBV12-4 and TRBJ2-7; no clear D gene. V was trimmed by 5 bases and J by 12 bases, leaving 14 bases between them. The CDR3 runs to 11 residues. CDR3 amino acids: CASSLGTERYF. Written as DNA, the CDR3 is TGTGCCAGCAGTCTAGGAACGGAACGGTACTTC.

V gene TRBV7-9 combines with J gene TRBJ1-4; D gene ambiguous. V was clipped by 6 bases and J by 0 bases, with 14 bases between them. Germline CDR1 SEHNR, CDR2 FQNEAQ (reference sequence). This CDR3 contains 16 residues. CDR3 nucleotides: TGTGCCAGCAGTACCGTCTTTTCTGCAACTAATGAAAAACTGTTTTTT. Protein sequence: CASSTVFSATNEKLFF.

In its sample, this clonotype was seen a few times. This sequence joins TRBV9 and TRBJ2-2, with 7 bases matching TRBD1. The CDR3 is 13 residues long. From germline, CDR1 is SGDLS and CDR2 YYNGEE. With V trimmed by 5 bases and J by 4 bases, 2 bases remained unmatched. CDR3 nucleotides: TGTGCCAGCAGAGGACAGGTCACCGGGGAGCTGTTTTTT. It is translated as CASRGQVTGELFF. The whole variable domain, remainder taken from reference TRBV9 and TRBJ2-2, is DSGVTQTPKHLITATGQRVTLRCSPRSGDLSVYWYQQSLDQGLQFLIQYYNGEERAKGNILERFSAQQFPDLHSELNLSSLELGDSALYFCASRGQVTGELFFGEGSRLTVL.

This clonotype occurred a few times. A much larger clone sits a single nucleotide away, making a read error possible. The rearrangement uses TRBV7-2 and TRBJ1-2; 9 positions match TRBD1. This CDR3 region has 13 residues. J was trimmed by 8 bases and V by 4 bases; bases with no gene match: 5. Germline V gives CDR1 SGHTA, CDR2 FQGNSA. The CDR3 sequence is CASSWGQGQGYTF. The CDR3 DNA reads TGTGCCAGCAGCTGGGGACAGGGTCAGGGCTACACCTTC.